A single sample is the source of the 14 T cell receptor beta chains below, sequenced in a study of beta chain features in type 1 diabetes. The study reverse transcribed the entire isolated RNA, so it sequenced expressed TCRB transcripts. Assay used: immunoSEQ multiplex PCR; TCRdb lists only in-frame clones, some missing. The table has roughly 300,000 clones, about 14% seen once; the top ten hold approximately 6.7%. The sequencing input was central memory CD4+ T cells from blood. The receptors were sampled from a man aged 25 to 45 in good health.

This clone was recorded a few times. This rearrangement joins TRBV9 to TRBJ2-1, with TRBD1 as a possible D gene (5 bases). The V end lost 2 bases, the J end lost 6 bases, and 15 bases lay between the germline ends. From germline, CDR1 is SGDLS and CDR2 YYNGEE. The CDR3 is 15 amino acids. The chain's CDR3 is CASSVSPGSPNEQFF. The CDR3 nucleotides are TGTGCCAGCAGCGTCTCCCCAGGGTCTCCCAATGAGCAGTTCTTC.

V and J are TRBV29-1 and TRBJ1-2; D remains unclear. Trimming removed 6 bases from V and 4 bases from J, with 12 bases in between. The CDR3 has 12 residues. Germline V gene data show CDR1 as SQVTM and CDR2 as ANQGSEA. The CDR3 here is CSVGEGSYGYTF. The CDR3 DNA sequence: TGCAGCGTGGGCGAAGGTAGCTATGGCTACACCTTC.

This clone was observed many times. This rearrangement joins TRBV7-8 to TRBJ1-2; D not resolved. The CDR3 is made up of 13 amino acids. Germline CDR1 is SGHVS and CDR2 is FQNEAQ. The V gene lost 5 bases and the J gene lost 4 bases, with 11 bases spanning the gap. This chain's CDR3 is CASSRDTSYGYTF. CDR3 sequence (DNA): TGTGCCAGCAGCCGAGACACGTCCTATGGCTACACCTTC.

This clone was counted a few times. This rearrangement joins TRBV29-1 to TRBJ2-2; D possibly corresponds to TRBD1 (6 bases). The germline V gene encodes CDR1 SQVTM and CDR2 ANQGSEA. The V and J ends lost 1 base and 3 bases respectively, with 12 bases between them. CDR3 size: 15 residues. The CDR3 DNA sequence: TGCAGCGTTGAAGGGCCAGGGGCAGACACCGGGGAGCTGTTTTTT. Translating gives CSVEGPGADTGELFF.

The chain combines TRBV29-1 with TRBJ2-1; TRBD1 or TRBD2 may be the D gene (6 bases each). Germline V gene sequence: CDR1 SQVTM, CDR2 ANQGSEA. This CDR3 contains 15 residues. With 4 bases removed from V and 5 bases from J, the gap between germline ends came to 18 bases. The CDR3: CSVARGALSNNEQFF. DNA for the CDR3: TGCAGCGTTGCAAGGGGGGCCCTTTCTAACAATGAGCAGTTCTTC.

The gene calls are TRBV18 and TRBJ1-1; D unresolved. Germline-derived CDR1 and CDR2 are KGHSH and LQKENI. This CDR3 is 14 amino acids long. The V end lost 0 bases, the J end lost 3 bases, and 8 bases lay between the germline ends. The CDR3, as DNA: TGTGCCAGCTCACCACCGGTAATTCACACTGAAGCTTTCTTT. Protein sequence: CASSPPVIHTEAFF.

The chain combines TRBV20-1 with TRBJ2-1, with D unresolved. The CDR3 is made up of 11 amino acids. Germline CDR1 reads DFQATT; CDR2 reads SNEGSKA (reference sequence). Deletions cut 4 bases from V and 6 bases from J, with 7 bases between. The CDR3 protein is CSATRSNEQFF. The CDR3 nucleotides are TGCAGTGCTACCAGGAGCAATGAGCAGTTCTTC.

This clone was counted only a few times. This sequence joins TRBV4-1 and TRBJ2-3, with 12 bases fitting TRBD2. V shed 4 bases and J 0 bases; nucleotides not matched to a gene: 11. The CDR3 length is 19 residues. Germline values: CDR1 MGHRA, CDR2 YSYEKL. The CDR3 DNA is TGCGCCAGCAGCCCCCGGACTAGCGGGGATACCTCTAGCACAGATACGCAGTATTTT. This translates into CASSPRTSGDTSSTDTQYF.

V usage is TRBV30 and J usage is TRBJ1-3, with unresolved D. CDR1 and CDR2 (germline): GTSNPN, SVGIG (reference sequence). With 5 bases removed from V and 0 bases from J, the gap between germline ends came to 8 bases. This CDR3 has 13 amino acids. CDR3: CAWRSRSGNTIYF. The CDR3 nucleotides read TGTGCCTGGCGGTCCCGCTCTGGAAACACCATATATTTT.

The chain uses TRBV5-4 and TRBJ1-1; no clear D. Germline V CDR1 and CDR2: SGHNT, YYREEE (reference sequence). This CDR3 comprises 13 residues. V lost 4 bases and J lost 4, with 11 bases in between. CDR3 DNA sequence: TGTGCCAGCAGCCGTGAGGGAGGCACTGAAGCTTTCTTT. This gives the protein CASSREGGTEAFF.

The rearrangement uses TRBV6-1 and TRBJ2-2, with D tentatively TRBD2 (6 bases). The germline V and J ends were trimmed by 3 bases and 6 bases, with 17 bases remaining between them. CDR3 length: 16 amino acids. Germline values: CDR1 MNHNS, CDR2 SASEGT. The CDR3 sequence: CASSDPGRTTSGELFF. CDR3 in DNA: TGTGCCAGCAGTGACCCGGGACGGACTACCTCCGGGGAGCTGTTTTTT.

In the case of this clone: Being one base from a much bigger clone, this may be a read error. The same CDR3 arises from other DNA sequences in this sample as well. The chain has TRBV2 and TRBJ2-2; D uncertain. The CDR3 is made up of 12 amino acids. Germline V gene sequence: CDR1 SNHLY, CDR2 FYNNEI. Trimming took 6 bases from V and 2 from J, leaving 4 bases between them. The chain's CDR3 is CASSDNTGELFF. Written as DNA, the CDR3 is TGTGCCAGCAGCGACAACACCGGGGAGCTGTTTTTT.

V gene TRBV29-1 combines with J gene TRBJ2-7, with D perhaps matching TRBD1 (5 bases). Germline assignment: CDR1 SQVTM and CDR2 ANQGSEA. CDR3 length equals 12 residues. CDR3: CSVRAGPNEQHV. The DNA for the CDR3 is TGCAGCGTTAGGGCAGGGCCGAACGAGCAGCACGTC.

A few counts support this clone. The V and J genes are TRBV14 and TRBJ1-6, with D possibly matching TRBD1 (6 bases). The V gene lost 4 bases and the J gene lost 6 bases, with 10 bases spanning the gap. Germline values: CDR1 SGHDN, CDR2 FVKESK. CDR3 size: 14 residues. CDR3 DNA: TGTGCCAGCAGCCCCGGACAGTTTAATTCACCCCTCCACTTT. This codes for CASSPGQFNSPLHF. Using reference TRBV14 and TRBJ1-6 for the parts outside the CDR3, the full variable domain is EAGVTQFPSHSVIEKGQTVTLRCDPISGHDNLYWYRRVMGKEIKFLLHFVKESKQDESGMPNNRFLAERTGGTYSTLKVQPAELEDSGVYFCASSPGQFNSPLHFGNGTRLTVT.